The 29 T cell receptor beta chains presented below share a single source sample, sequenced in a study of blood T cell repertoires in COVID-19. Produced via immunoSEQ multiplex PCR; TCRdb's table is partial and in-frame only. Among around 140,000 clones listed, roughly 81% were seen once. The source material was peripheral blood. These receptors were collected from a human donor with acute or convalescent COVID-19. The donor label of this sample is uncertain.

This rearrangement joins TRBV9 to TRBJ2-5; 10 nucleotides align to TRBD2. V shed 0 bases, J shed 5 bases, and the junction held 10 bases outside the gene matches. The V gene's germline CDR1 is SGDLS and CDR2 YYNGEE. This CDR3 is 17 amino acids long. CDR3 amino acids: CASSVGSLAGVGETQYF. In DNA, the CDR3 is TGTGCCAGCAGCGTAGGAAGCCTAGCGGGAGTAGGGGAGACCCAGTACTTC.

The chain recombines TRBV2 with TRBJ1-5; 10 bases fit TRBD1. Germline-derived CDR1 and CDR2 are SNHLY and FYNNEI. The length of the CDR3 is 14 residues. V was clipped by 7 bases and J by 6 bases; unmatched bases: 6. CDR3 nucleotides: TGTGCCAGCAACCCGACAGGGGGCCTTCAGCCCCAGCATTTT. Translation: CASNPTGGLQPQHF.

This rearrangement joins TRBV5-1 to TRBJ1-1; 9 bases agree with TRBD1. V was clipped by 0 bases and J by 6 bases; unmatched bases: 15. CDR3 size: 18 residues. Per the germline V gene, CDR1 is SGHRS and CDR2 is YFSETQ. In DNA, the CDR3 is TGCGCCAGCAGCTTGGAGTTTCACAGGGGGCGTCGTACCGCTGAAGCTTTCTTT. Translating it yields CASSLEFHRGRRTAEAFF. Combining the CDR3 with reference TRBV5-1 and TRBJ1-1 gives the whole variable domain KAGVTQTPRYLIKTRGQQVTLSCSPISGHRSVSWYQQTPGQGLQFLFEYFSETQRNKGNFPGRFSGRQFSNSRSEMNVSTLELGDSALYLCASSLEFHRGRRTAEAFFGQGTRLTVV.

CDR3 sequence reads: CASSIVWGQGENQPQHF. The CDR3 region has the DNA TGTGCCAGTAGTATTGTTTGGGGACAGGGTGAAAATCAGCCCCAGCATTTT. The rearrangement uses TRBV19 and TRBJ1-5, with 9 bases fitting TRBD1. The germline V gene encodes CDR1 LNHDA and CDR2 SQIVND (reference sequence). With 3 bases clipped from V and 4 bases from J, the junction kept 10 bases outside the gene matches. The CDR3 has 17 residues.

This rearrangement joins TRBV9 to TRBJ2-3, with a weak D call TRBD2 (6 bases). Per the germline V gene, CDR1 is SGDLS and CDR2 is YYNGEE. This CDR3 is built from 17 residues. Deletions cut 0 bases from V and 0 bases from J, with 14 bases between. CDR3 sequence (DNA): TGTGCCAGCAGCGTAGGGGCGGGACTGGATAGCACAGATACGCAGTATTTT. It encodes CASSVGAGLDSTDTQYF.

This clone has just one count. The chain employs TRBV19 and TRBJ2-5; no clear D. The V and J ends lost 4 bases and 2 bases respectively, with 8 bases between them. CDR3 size: 13 residues. Per germline, CDR1 LNHDA and CDR2 SQIVND (reference sequence). CDR3: CASSNRVQETQYF. Written as DNA, the CDR3 is TGTGCCAGTAGTAACCGGGTACAAGAGACCCAGTACTTC.

This sequence joins TRBV6-6 and TRBJ1-2; the D gene is possibly TRBD1 (6 bases). Germline V gene sequence: CDR1 MNHNY, CDR2 SVGAGI (reference sequence). CDR3 size: 16 residues. V was clipped by 5 bases and J by 5 bases, with 21 bases between them. In DNA, the CDR3 is TGTGCCAGCAGTCACCAAACCAGTTCACAGGGATATGGCTACACCTTC. Encoded protein: CASSHQTSSQGYGYTF.

This chain links TRBV3-1 (or the pseudogene TRBV3-2) with TRBJ1-6, with D possibly matching TRBD1 (6 bases). Germline V gene sequence: CDR1 LGHDT, CDR2 YNNKEL (reference sequence). V was shortened by 8 bases and J by 5 bases, with 10 bases between the two germline ends. This CDR3 contains 13 residues. This chain's CDR3 is CASRDTNNSPLHF. CDR3 DNA: TGTGCCAGCCGGGACACCAATAATTCACCCCTCCACTTT.

V is TRBV5-1 and J is TRBJ2-2; no clear D. V lost 2 bases and J 6 bases, leaving 14 bases between the germline ends. Germline-derived CDR1 and CDR2 are SGHRS and YFSETQ. The CDR3 loop spans 15 amino acids. The CDR3 region is CASSLPPLPSGELFF. Here the CDR3 DNA reads TGCGCCAGCAGCTTACCCCCACTTCCGTCCGGGGAGCTGTTTTTT.

DNA of the CDR3: TGTGCCAGCAGTTTAATCCAGCGGCAGCAGTTCTTC. Translated, it gives CASSLIQRQQFF. This chain connects TRBV28 to TRBJ2-1; D possibly corresponds to TRBD2 (5 bases). CDR3 length equals 12 residues. With 2 bases removed from V and 11 bases from J, the gap between germline ends came to 10 bases. The V gene's germline CDR1 is MDHEN and CDR2 SYDVKM.

The rearrangement joins TRBV24-1 to TRBJ2-1; TRBD1 agrees at 8 bases. Germline V gives CDR1 KGHDR, CDR2 SFDVKD. Losses at the gene ends were 5 bases for V and 8 bases for J; bases not matched to a gene: 10. The CDR3 is 15 amino acids. In nucleotides, the CDR3 is TGTGCCACCAGTGTGGCCAGGGGGCTCGGCCATGAGCAGTTCTTC. Translated, it gives CATSVARGLGHEQFF.

Only a few counts were recorded for this clone. The chain has TRBV7-2 and TRBJ2-3; tentative D call: TRBD2 (6 bases). The CDR3 totals 15 residues. The germline gives CDR1 SGHTA, CDR2 FQGNSA. Trimming removed 5 bases at V and 2 bases at J, with 14 bases between. CDR3 in DNA: TGTGCCAGCAGCCCACGGGGAGGCGTCACAGATACGCAGTATTTT. Its protein is CASSPRGGVTDTQYF.

This clone was observed once. The chain combines TRBV6-5 with TRBJ1-2, with TRBD1 identical over 9 bases. The CDR3 runs 14 residues. CDR1 is MNHEY, CDR2 SVGAGI, per germline. Unmatched junction bases numbered 6, after V lost 6 bases and J lost 4 bases. The CDR3 spells CASSRQGGIYGYTF. CDR3 DNA: TGTGCCAGCAGCAGACAGGGGGGGATCTATGGCTACACCTTC.

This chain uses TRBV18 with TRBJ2-3; no reliable D call. CDR1 and CDR2 (germline): KGHSH, LQKENI. V dropped 2 bases and J dropped 3 bases, with 3 bases sitting between them. This CDR3 spans 12 amino acids. The CDR3 spells CASSPSTDTQYF. Written as DNA, the CDR3 is TGTGCCAGCTCACCATCGACAGATACGCAGTATTTT. Complete variable domain (other parts from reference TRBV18 and TRBJ2-3): NAGVMQNPRHLVRRRGQEARLRCSPMKGHSHVYWYRQLPEEGLKFMVYLQKENIIDESGMPKERFSAEFPKEGPSILRIQQVVRGDSAAYFCASSPSTDTQYFGPGTRLTVL.

V usage is TRBV5-1 and J usage is TRBJ2-1; 7 bases agree with TRBD2. The CDR3 is 15 residues long. The germline CDR1 and CDR2 sequences are SGHRS and YFSETQ. Trimming at V came to 0 bases and at J to 3 bases, leaving 3 bases not matched to a gene. CDR3 amino acids: CASSLERTSYNEQFF. Written as DNA, the CDR3 is TGCGCCAGCAGCTTGGAAAGGACTAGCTACAATGAGCAGTTCTTC.

The chain carries TRBV6-5 and TRBJ1-5; TRBD1 is a possible D gene (5 bases). Trimming cost V 3 bases and J 0 bases, with 9 bases left between them. This CDR3 has 15 residues. The germline V gene has CDR1 MNHEY and CDR2 SVGAGI. The CDR3: CASSYSGNSNQPQHF. The DNA for the CDR3 is TGTGCCAGCAGTTATTCAGGGAATAGCAATCAGCCCCAGCATTTT.

The rearrangement joins TRBV30 to TRBJ1-1; D unclear. The V gene lost 5 bases and the J gene lost 3 bases, with 13 bases spanning the gap. CDR1 is GTSNPN, CDR2 SVGIG, per germline (reference sequence). This CDR3 has 13 amino acids. The CDR3 DNA reads as TGTGCCTGGCGAAATAGCGAATACACTGAAGCTTTCTTT. Translation gives CAWRNSEYTEAFF. The whole variable domain, remainder taken from reference TRBV30 and TRBJ1-1, is SQTIHQWPATLVQPVGSPLSLECTVEGTSNPNLYWYRQAAGRGLQLLFYSVGIGQISSEVPQNLSASRPQDRQFILSSKKLLLSDSGFYLCAWRNSEYTEAFFGQGTRLTVV.

CDR3 sequence (DNA): TGTGCCATCAGTGACGGGGACAGTTCGTATGGCTACACCTTC. Its protein is CAISDGDSSYGYTF. The V gene is TRBV10-3, the J gene TRBJ1-2; 7 bases agree with TRBD1. Germline CDR1 and CDR2: ENHRY and SYGVKD. J lost 5 bases, V lost 3 bases, and 6 bases had no gene match. This CDR3 spans 14 amino acids.

The chain joins TRBV5-4 to TRBJ2-7; TRBD2 matches 8 bases. Germline assignment: CDR1 SGHNT and CDR2 YYREEE (reference sequence). The CDR3 contains 14 residues. The trim removed 4 bases at V and 6 bases at J, leaving 9 bases unmatched. The chain's CDR3 is CASSTIGGEVEQYF. DNA for the CDR3: TGTGCCAGCAGCACAATCGGGGGGGAAGTCGAGCAGTACTTC.

V and J are TRBV7-2 and TRBJ1-1; D might be TRBD1 (5 bases). Per germline, CDR1 SGHTA and CDR2 FQGNSA. The CDR3 spans 16 residues. Trimming shortened V by 5 bases and J by 0 bases, and 16 bases separated the two germline ends. CDR3 in DNA: TGTGCCAGCAGCCGCAGATCGGGACTTATGAACACTGAAGCTTTCTTT. This encodes CASSRRSGLMNTEAFF.

This clone was recorded only once. The chain links TRBV9 to TRBJ2-7; 11 nucleotides agree with TRBD2. Looked up from germline, CDR1 is SGDLS and CDR2 is YYNGEE. Unmatched junction bases numbered 22, after V lost 4 bases and J lost 4 bases. The CDR3 loop spans 20 amino acids. CDR3 protein: CASSPHKLAGVVVYGYEQYV. DNA of the CDR3: TGTGCCAGCAGCCCACATAAACTAGCGGGAGTAGTTGTTTATGGGTACGAGCAGTACGTC.

The chain links TRBV7-2 to TRBJ2-1, with TRBD1 identical over 7 bases. CDR3 length: 16 amino acids. Per the germline V gene, CDR1 is SGHTA and CDR2 is FQGNSA. Trimming cost V 4 bases and J 5 bases; bases outside gene matches: 11. The CDR3 bases are TGTGCCAGCAGCTCAACCCCTTCCGGACAGGACAATGAGCAGTTCTTC. It encodes CASSSTPSGQDNEQFF.

The chain carries TRBV28 and TRBJ1-5; 8 nucleotides agree with TRBD1. The germline V gene encodes CDR1 MDHEN and CDR2 SYDVKM. CDR3 length: 15 residues. V gave up 5 bases and J gave up 5 bases; unmatched junction bases: 8. This CDR3 is CASSPDRGWDQPQHF. In DNA, the CDR3 is TGTGCCAGCAGTCCCGACAGGGGATGGGATCAGCCCCAGCATTTT.

The rearrangement links TRBV19 to TRBJ2-1; 7 nucleotides align to TRBD2. Per the germline V gene, CDR1 is LNHDA and CDR2 is SQIVND (reference sequence). This CDR3 has 15 residues. With V trimmed by 5 bases and J by 9 bases, 13 bases remained unmatched. DNA for the CDR3: TGTGCCAGTAGTCAACTAGCGAGCACAAGCAGTGAGCAGTTCTTC. Protein product: CASSQLASTSSEQFF.

The chain has TRBV6-5 and TRBJ2-3; 14 bases match TRBD2. This CDR3 has 15 amino acids. CDR1 MNHEY and CDR2 SVGAGI come from the germline V gene. Losses at the gene ends were 6 bases for V and 6 bases for J; bases not matched to a gene: 5. This CDR3 is CASRTSGGASDTQYF. CDR3 in DNA: TGTGCCAGCAGGACTAGCGGGGGGGCGTCGGATACGCAGTATTTT.

This clone is a singleton in its sample. The chain joins TRBV30 to TRBJ1-1; D might be TRBD1 (6 bases). This CDR3 contains 12 residues. Germline V CDR1 and CDR2: GTSNPN, SVGIG (reference sequence). V was shortened by 1 base and J by 8 bases, with 11 bases between the two germline ends. As DNA, the CDR3 is TGTGCCTGGAGTGCCGACAGGAAAGAAGCTTTCTTT. This gives the protein CAWSADRKEAFF.

The gene calls are TRBV5-5 and TRBJ2-7, with TRBD2 identical over 10 bases. Germline V CDR1 and CDR2: SGHKS, YYEKEE (reference sequence). This CDR3 spans 14 amino acids. With 2 bases clipped from V and 3 bases from J, the junction kept 2 bases outside the gene matches. The CDR3 here is CASSLLAGYYEQYF. The CDR3 DNA is TGTGCCAGCAGCTTACTAGCGGGGTACTACGAGCAGTACTTC.

This rearrangement joins TRBV7-2 to TRBJ1-2, with D perhaps TRBD1 (6 bases). Trimming shortened V by 5 bases and J by 0 bases, and 13 bases separated the two germline ends. From germline, CDR1 is SGHTA and CDR2 FQGNSA. The CDR3 is 15 amino acids. In DNA, the CDR3 is TGTGCCAGCAGCCCCAGGGGCGGAACTAACTATGGCTACACCTTC. This translates into CASSPRGGTNYGYTF.

This rearrangement joins TRBV18 to TRBJ2-1, with a tentative D call TRBD1 (6 bases). Germline CDR1 KGHSH, CDR2 LQKENI. V was trimmed by 4 bases and J by 9 bases, leaving 10 bases between them. This CDR3 region has 12 residues. The CDR3 bases are TGTGCCAGCTCACTCGGACAGAGTGAGCAGTTCTTC. It is translated as CASSLGQSEQFF.